These 32 T cell receptor beta chains came from one sample sequenced in a study of cytomegalovirus exposure and HLA in healthy donors. The PCR employed 60 Vbeta primers together with 13 Jbeta primers. TCRdb's table, derived via immunoSEQ multiplex PCR, lists solely in-frame clones and lacks some. This table has some 140,000 clones, around 10% appearing once. The specimen sequenced was PBMCs. These receptors came from a woman aged 40-49 years in good health and CMV-seropositive.

In its sample, this clone was seen a few times. The chain is built from TRBV7-6 and TRBJ2-3; 7 nucleotides agree with TRBD2. The CDR3 spans 15 residues. J was trimmed by 4 bases and V by 2 bases; bases with no gene match: 6. Germline V lookup: CDR1 SGHVS, CDR2 FNYEAQ. The CDR3 reads CASSLTTSRADTQYF. In nucleotides, the CDR3 is TGTGCCAGCAGCTTAACGACTAGCAGGGCAGATACGCAGTATTTT.

This clone was counted between two and nine times. The rearrangement joins TRBV10-1 to TRBJ2-1; 8 bases map to TRBD2. Germline CDR1 reads WNHNN; CDR2 reads SYGVQD (reference sequence). CDR3 length: 15 residues. Trimming cost V 6 bases and J 0 bases; bases outside gene matches: 4. The CDR3 coding sequence is TGCGCCAGCAGCGAGCGGGGGAGCTCCTACAATGAGCAGTTCTTC. Protein product: CASSERGSSYNEQFF.

The J gene is TRBJ1-5, the V gene TRBV11-1, with D possibly being TRBD1 (6 bases). The germline V gene encodes CDR1 SGHAT and CDR2 FQDESV (reference sequence). This CDR3 is 13 amino acids long. V dropped 5 bases and J dropped 6 bases, with 11 bases sitting between them. The CDR3 reads CASSHRAGQPQHF. The CDR3 nucleotides read TGTGCCAGCAGCCACAGGGCGGGTCAGCCCCAGCATTTT.

The CDR3 region is CASSRREAGTEAFF. DNA for the CDR3: TGTGCCAGCAGCCGGAGGGAAGCGGGCACTGAAGCTTTCTTT. The chain is built from TRBV5-6 and TRBJ1-1; D is unclear. Germline CDR1 is SGHDT and CDR2 is YYEEEE. The ends were cut back, 4 bases at V and 4 bases at J, with 14 bases in the middle. This CDR3 contains 14 residues. Full variable domain (remainder filled in from reference TRBV5-6 and TRBJ1-1): DAGVTQSPTHLIKTRGQQVTLRCSPKSGHDTVSWYQQALGQGPQFIFQYYEEEERQRGNFPDRFSGHQFPNYSSELNVNALLLGDSALYLCASSRREAGTEAFFGQGTRLTVV.

This chain connects TRBV9 to TRBJ2-2, with 8 bases matching TRBD2. The length of the CDR3 is 18 residues. Germline CDR1 is SGDLS and CDR2 is YYNGEE. V dropped 0 bases and J dropped 0; count of bases not matched to a gene: 7. CDR3 loop: CASSVVAGGNANTGELFF. The CDR3 DNA sequence: TGTGCCAGCAGCGTAGTTGCGGGGGGAAACGCGAACACCGGGGAGCTGTTTTTT.

This chain links TRBV4-3 with TRBJ2-5; 7 nucleotides match TRBD1. Germline CDR1 is LGHNA and CDR2 is YSLEER. V dropped 0 bases and J dropped 11; count of bases not matched to a gene: 12. The CDR3 extends over 15 amino acids. CDR3 amino acids: CASSQEPQGMGEQYF. For the CDR3, the DNA is TGCGCCAGCAGCCAAGAACCACAGGGGATGGGAGAGCAGTACTTC.

The chain couples TRBV4-3 to TRBJ2-7, with 7 bases aligning to TRBD2. Germline V gene lookup returns CDR1 LGHNA and CDR2 YSLEER. The CDR3 is 16 amino acids. Unmatched junction bases numbered 6, after V lost 0 bases and J lost 1 base. This CDR3 is CASSQDVGTKSYEQYF. The CDR3 nucleotides are TGCGCCAGCAGCCAAGACGTGGGGACTAAGTCCTACGAGCAGTACTTC.

This chain connects TRBV7-8 to TRBJ1-4, with 7 bases aligning to TRBD1. The CDR3 spans 15 residues. J gave up 5 bases and V 4 bases, and 7 bases lay outside the gene matches. Germline V gives CDR1 SGHVS, CDR2 FQNEAQ. The CDR3: CASSSRTGANEKLFF. The CDR3 nucleotides are TGTGCCAGCAGCTCTCGGACAGGAGCAAATGAAAAACTGTTTTTT.

This clone was detected a few times. This chain links TRBV11-2 with TRBJ2-2; D may be TRBD2 (5 bases). V dropped 6 bases and J dropped 6 bases, with 11 bases sitting between them. This CDR3 region has 13 residues. Looked up from germline, CDR1 is SGHAT and CDR2 is FQNNGV. CDR3 in amino acids: CASRLIGAGELFF. The CDR3 coding sequence is TGTGCCAGCAGATTGATCGGGGCCGGGGAGCTGTTTTTT.

This clone was detected a few times. The chain employs TRBV4-3 and TRBJ1-1; TRBD1 matches at 7 bases. This CDR3 comprises 15 residues. Germline V lookup: CDR1 LGHNA, CDR2 YSLEER. Trimming at V came to 1 base and at J to 7 bases, leaving 9 bases not matched to a gene. Here the CDR3 DNA reads TGCGCCAGCAGCCAAGTCACTACAGGGGCAATTGAAGCTTTCTTT. Its translation: CASSQVTTGAIEAFF.

In its sample, this clone was seen a few times. The chain couples TRBV7-2 to TRBJ1-2; 8 bases are shared with TRBD1. Germline CDR1 is SGHTA and CDR2 is FQGNSA. Trimming took 4 bases from V and 7 from J; bases not matched to a gene: 14. The CDR3 length is 16 residues. The CDR3 reads CASSSGRTGSASGYTF. The DNA for the CDR3 is TGTGCCAGCAGCTCCGGGAGGACAGGGAGTGCTTCTGGCTACACCTTC. Filled out from reference TRBV7-2 and TRBJ1-2, the complete variable domain reads GAGVSQSPSNKVTEKGKDVELRCDPISGHTALYWYRQSLGQGLEFLIYFQGNSAPDKSGLPSDRFSAERTGGSVSTLTIQRTQQEDSAVYLCASSSGRTGSASGYTFGSGTRLTVV.

This clone was recorded a few times. This chain connects TRBV27 to TRBJ1-6; TRBD1 matches at 8 bases. The CDR3 contains 16 residues. Germline V gene sequence: CDR1 MNHEY, CDR2 SMNVEV (reference sequence). V trimming: 6 bases; J trimming: 3 bases; junction bases outside the gene matches: 7. The CDR3 loop reads CASRDRATLYNSPLHF. The CDR3 coding sequence is TGTGCCAGCAGGGACAGGGCGACCCTCTATAATTCACCCCTCCACTTT.

This clone was observed a handful of times. The rearrangement joins TRBV6-5 to TRBJ1-2; TRBD1 matches at 7 bases. Germline-derived CDR1 and CDR2 are MNHEY and SVGAGI. CDR3 size: 12 residues. V shed 5 bases, J shed 7 bases, and the junction held 4 bases outside the gene matches. The CDR3 sequence: CASSHRGSGYTF. DNA for the CDR3: TGTGCCAGCAGTCACAGGGGATCTGGCTACACCTTC.

Details on this clone: The CDR3 ends on some other residue instead of the conserved phenylalanine or tryptophan, so this is likely a read error. The rearrangement uses TRBV19 and TRBJ1-1; TRBD1 matches at 7 bases. Per germline, CDR1 LNHDA and CDR2 SQIVND (reference sequence). Trimming cost V 3 bases and J 2 bases; bases outside gene matches: 6. This CDR3 region has 15 residues. Written as DNA, the CDR3 is TGTGCCAGTAGTATTATCCGGGACAGCAACACTGAAGCTTTCTTG. It codes for CASSIIRDSNTEAFL.

J is TRBJ1-6 and V is TRBV6-5; weak D call: TRBD1 (6 bases). Germline V gene sequence: CDR1 MNHEY, CDR2 SVGAGI. Deletions cut 0 bases from V and 5 bases from J, with 11 bases between. CDR3 length equals 16 residues. CDR3 loop: CASSYSSGANNSPLHF. The CDR3 region has the DNA TGTGCCAGCAGTTACTCGTCAGGGGCGAATAATTCACCCCTCCACTTT.

The CDR3 nucleotides read TGCGCCAGCAGTCGGGACATCCAAGAGACCCAGTACTTC. Protein: CASSRDIQETQYF. The chain employs TRBV10-1 and TRBJ2-5; the D gene is possibly TRBD1 (6 bases). CDR1 is WNHNN, CDR2 SYGVQD, per germline (reference sequence). The ends were cut back, 5 bases at V and 1 base at J, with 8 bases in the middle. The CDR3 covers 13 residues.

This chain connects TRBV4-2 to TRBJ1-4; D remains ambiguous. Germline V gene sequence: CDR1 LGHNA, CDR2 YNFKEQ. V shed 2 bases and J shed 0 bases, with 16 bases lying between them. This CDR3 region has 18 residues. The CDR3 region is CASSQSSSRIATNEKLFF. The CDR3, as DNA: TGTGCCAGCAGCCAATCATCCTCCAGGATTGCAACTAATGAAAAACTGTTTTTT.

The chain combines TRBV5-1 with TRBJ1-4, with 9 nucleotides matching TRBD1. Trimming cost V 4 bases and J 3 bases; bases outside gene matches: 13. This CDR3 region has 18 residues. The V gene's germline CDR1 is SGHRS and CDR2 YFSETQ. The CDR3, as DNA: TGCGCCAGCAGCCGACAGGGAACACAGGGGGCGTCTAATGAAAAACTGTTTTTT. It encodes CASSRQGTQGASNEKLFF.

In this sample, this clone turned up a few times. The CDR3 bases are TGTGCCAGCTGGACACCCAGCGATACAGATACGCAGTATTTT. This codes for CASWTPSDTDTQYF. The chain uses TRBV10-3 and TRBJ2-3, with D possibly matching TRBD1 (5 bases). Per germline, CDR1 ENHRY and CDR2 SYGVKD. V shed 10 bases and J shed 3 bases, with 17 bases lying between them. The CDR3 is 14 residues long.

The chain is built from TRBV19 and TRBJ1-2; 10 bases align to TRBD1. This CDR3 spans 15 amino acids. Germline V gene sequence: CDR1 LNHDA, CDR2 SQIVND (reference sequence). With 4 bases clipped from V and 4 bases from J, the junction kept 6 bases outside the gene matches. The CDR3 is CASSRTGGQGYGYTF. DNA for the CDR3: TGTGCCAGTAGTAGGACAGGGGGACAGGGCTATGGCTACACCTTC.

This clone was seen only a few times. The junction departs from the called germline gene at one end, perhaps through a read error. The sample holds other DNA sequences that translate to the same CDR3. The J gene is TRBJ2-2, the V gene TRBV5-1, with unresolved D. This CDR3 is 14 amino acids long. CDR1 and CDR2 (germline): SGHRS, YFSETQ. For the CDR3, the DNA is TGCGCTAGCAGCTTGGTGGCCCTTGCCGGGGAGCTGTTTTTT. Residues: CASSLVALAGELFF. The full variable domain, rest sourced from reference TRBV5-1 and TRBJ2-2, is KAGVTQTPRYLIKTRGQQVTLSCSPISGHRSVSWYQQTPGQGLQFLFEYFSETQRNKGNFPGRFSGRQFSNSRSEMNVSTLELGDSALYLCASSLVALAGELFFGEGSRLTVL.

The chain combines TRBV15 with TRBJ2-7; possible D gene TRBD2, 5 bases. Germline lookup yields CDR1 LNHNV and CDR2 YYDKDF (reference sequence). Trimming removed 1 base from V and 2 bases from J, with 9 bases in between. The CDR3 spans 14 residues. CDR3 bases: TGTGCCACCAGCAGAGCGGGAAATCCCTACGAGCAGTACTTC. Amino acids: CATSRAGNPYEQYF.

The chain combines TRBV19 with TRBJ2-7, with no clear D. V was trimmed by 4 bases and J by 7 bases, leaving 8 bases between them. Per germline, CDR1 LNHDA and CDR2 SQIVND (reference sequence). The CDR3 totals 11 residues. This chain's CDR3 is CASSNRQEQYF. In DNA, the CDR3 is TGTGCCAGTAGTAATCGACAAGAGCAGTACTTC.

The rearrangement links TRBV19 to TRBJ2-7, with D perhaps TRBD1 (8 bases). V shed 6 bases and J shed 4 bases, with 22 bases lying between them. This CDR3 has 16 amino acids. Germline V gene sequence: CDR1 LNHDA, CDR2 SQIVND (reference sequence). This chain's CDR3 is CASSPGQGRGGYEQYF. CDR3 bases: TGTGCCAGTAGCCCTGGACAGGGCAGGGGGGGATACGAGCAGTACTTC.

The chain combines TRBV12-5 with TRBJ2-3; 10 bases agree with TRBD1. CDR3 size: 15 residues. After removal of 5 bases from V and 5 bases from J, the junction contained 7 bases not matched to a gene. CDR1 is LGHNT, CDR2 FRNRAP, per germline. The CDR3 is CASGRDRGLGDTQYF. The CDR3 region has the DNA TGTGCTAGTGGTCGGGACAGGGGTTTGGGAGATACGCAGTATTTT.

The chain recombines TRBV5-4 with TRBJ1-1, with no clear D. Trimming took 3 bases from V and 5 from J, leaving 14 bases between them. Germline-derived CDR1 and CDR2 are SGHNT and YYREEE (reference sequence). The CDR3 spans 14 residues. DNA of the CDR3: TGTGCCAGCAGCTCCCCCAACGTACAGACTGAAGCTTTCTTT. Its translation is CASSSPNVQTEAFF.

V usage is TRBV29-1 and J usage is TRBJ1-3, with 7 bases lining up with TRBD1. Trimming took 3 bases from V and 4 from J; bases not matched to a gene: 0. CDR3 size: 12 residues. Per the germline V gene, CDR1 is SQVTM and CDR2 is ANQGSEA. Written as DNA, the CDR3 is TGCAGCGTTGAGGACAGGGGAAACACCATATATTTT. Amino acids: CSVEDRGNTIYF.

This clone was seen only a few times. V is TRBV6-6 and J is TRBJ2-7; the D is unclear. The germline V gene has CDR1 MNHNY and CDR2 SVGAGI (reference sequence). The CDR3 consists of 14 residues. V was cut by 6 bases and J by 0 bases, with 12 bases left in between. CDR3 in amino acids: CASSFTEFSYEQYF. CDR3 bases: TGTGCCAGCAGCTTTACAGAGTTCTCCTACGAGCAGTACTTC.

The V and J genes are TRBV6-1 and TRBJ2-2; TRBD1 aligns across 9 bases. The CDR3 is made up of 15 amino acids. Germline-derived CDR1 and CDR2 are MNHNS and SASEGT. V was clipped by 5 bases and J by 4 bases; unmatched bases: 5. DNA of the CDR3: TGTGCCAGCAGTCGGGACAGGGTATTCACCGGGGAGCTGTTTTTT. This codes for CASSRDRVFTGELFF.

This clone was found a few times. The chain employs TRBV7-7 and TRBJ1-1, with D unresolved. Per the germline V gene, CDR1 is SSHAT and CDR2 is FNYEAQ (reference sequence). Trimming took 2 bases from V and 3 from J, leaving 7 bases between them. The CDR3 has 13 residues. CDR3 amino acids: CASSLSIYTEAFF. The CDR3 DNA is TGTGCCAGCAGCTTATCTATATACACTGAAGCTTTCTTT.

The CDR3 spells CASSLSGATYEQYF. The CDR3 nucleotides are TGCGCCAGCAGCCTGTCGGGAGCCACCTACGAGCAGTACTTC. The genes are TRBV5-1 and TRBJ2-7; a possible D gene is TRBD2 (6 bases). With 4 bases removed from V and 2 bases from J, the gap between germline ends came to 13 bases. This CDR3 contains 14 residues. Looked up from germline, CDR1 is SGHRS and CDR2 is YFSETQ.

This clone appeared a few times. The chain joins TRBV27 to TRBJ1-1; 7 nucleotides line up with TRBD1. V gave up 5 bases and J gave up 2 bases; unmatched junction bases: 8. Germline loops: CDR1 MNHEY, CDR2 SMNVEV (reference sequence). There are 15 residues in the CDR3. CDR3: CASSMTGPPNTEAFF. The CDR3 nucleotides read TGTGCCAGCAGTATGACAGGGCCCCCTAACACTGAAGCTTTCTTT.